This T cell receptor (beta chain) stems from a study of technical replicates of blood from a few donors. Looked up from germline, CDR1 is MNHEY and CDR2 is SMNVEV (reference sequence). This CDR3 is 15 amino acids long. Trimming cost V 5 bases and J 6 bases; bases outside gene matches: 9. Profiled with immunoSEQ multiplex PCR; TCRdb holds only in-frame clones, not every one. Among fewer than 90,000 clones listed, approximately 90% were seen once. V is TRBV27 and J is TRBJ2-1, with 8 bases aligning to TRBD1. This clonotype originated in a human donor in good health. Sequenced sample: T cells isolated from PBMCs. This CDR3 reads CASSPTGGQGNEQFF. The CDR3, as DNA: TGTGCCAGCAGTCCTACAGGGGGTCAGGGCAATGAGCAGTTCTTC.